A single sample is the source of the 6 T cell receptor beta chains below, sequenced in a study of blood T cell repertoires in COVID-19. Only in-frame clones appear in the TCRdb table, and some are missing; sequencing was by immunoSEQ multiplex PCR. The table shows 130,000 to 150,000 clones, with approximately 81% occurring only once. The specimen sequenced was peripheral blood. The receptors were gathered from a human donor in a cohort sampled during active COVID-19.

V and J are TRBV19 and TRBJ2-7, with TRBD2 identical over 9 bases. The CDR3 length is 15 residues. The germline V gene encodes CDR1 LNHDA and CDR2 SQIVND (reference sequence). Losses at the gene ends were 7 bases for V and 2 bases for J; bases not matched to a gene: 9. The CDR3 reads CASNVGAGGPYEQYF. DNA of the CDR3: TGTGCCAGTAACGTTGGTGCGGGAGGGCCCTACGAGCAGTACTTC.

This clone appeared once. The chain joins TRBV5-6 to TRBJ2-7; a weak D match, TRBD1 (6 bases). The CDR3 loop spans 15 amino acids. Germline lookup yields CDR1 SGHDT and CDR2 YYEEEE. V lost 4 bases and J lost 0, with 14 bases in between. The CDR3 reads CASSLVGQPSYEQYF. The CDR3 DNA sequence: TGTGCCAGCAGCCTAGTCGGACAGCCCTCCTACGAGCAGTACTTC.

The chain uses TRBV25-1 and TRBJ2-5, with 9 bases lining up with TRBD2. This CDR3 has 15 amino acids. Trimming took 4 bases from V and 5 from J; bases not matched to a gene: 8. Germline V lookup: CDR1 MGHDK, CDR2 SYGVNS. The CDR3, as DNA: TGTGCCAGCAGTGTTAGCGGGAGCCGGCGGGAGACCCAGTACTTC. It encodes CASSVSGSRRETQYF. The whole variable domain, remainder taken from reference TRBV25-1 and TRBJ2-5, is EADIYQTPRYLVIGTGKKITLECSQTMGHDKMYWYQQDPGMELHLIHYSYGVNSTEKGDLSSESTVSRIRTEHFPLTLESARPSHTSQYLCASSVSGSRRETQYFGPGTRLLVL.

This sequence joins TRBV18 and TRBJ2-2; 7 bases are a match to TRBD1. Per germline, CDR1 KGHSH and CDR2 LQKENI. Trimming cost V 0 bases and J 1 base; bases outside gene matches: 5. The CDR3 sequence is 17 residues long. CDR3 in amino acids: CASSPPGQFMNTGELFF. The CDR3 DNA follows: TGTGCCAGCTCACCACCGGGACAGTTCATGAACACCGGGGAGCTGTTTTTT.

The rearrangement links TRBV5-4 to TRBJ1-2, with 8 bases that match TRBD1. Per the germline V gene, CDR1 is SGHNT and CDR2 is YYREEE (reference sequence). The CDR3 loop spans 15 amino acids. The V gene end was trimmed by 2 bases and the J gene end by 4 bases; junction bases not matched to a gene: 7. CDR3 in DNA: TGTGCCAGCAGCTTCCGGACAGGGCAAACCTATGGCTACACCTTC. As protein: CASSFRTGQTYGYTF.

V usage is TRBV7-9 and J usage is TRBJ2-7; 13 bases match TRBD2. The germline V gene has CDR1 SEHNR and CDR2 FQNEAQ (reference sequence). V trimming: 5 bases; J trimming: 9 bases; junction bases outside the gene matches: 10. The CDR3 covers 15 residues. The CDR3 reads CASSPRTSGSVGQYF. The DNA of the CDR3 is TGTGCCAGCAGCCCCAGGACTAGCGGGAGTGTTGGGCAGTACTTC.